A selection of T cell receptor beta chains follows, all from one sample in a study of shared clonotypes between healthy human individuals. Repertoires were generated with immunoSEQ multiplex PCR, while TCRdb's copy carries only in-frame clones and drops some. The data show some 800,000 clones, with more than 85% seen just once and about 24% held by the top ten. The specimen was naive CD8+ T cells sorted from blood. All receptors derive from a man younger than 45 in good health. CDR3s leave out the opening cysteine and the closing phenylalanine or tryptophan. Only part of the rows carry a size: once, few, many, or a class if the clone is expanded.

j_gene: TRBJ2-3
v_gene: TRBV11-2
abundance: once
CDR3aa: ASSPPGRPATDTQY

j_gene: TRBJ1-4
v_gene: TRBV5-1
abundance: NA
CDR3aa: ASSWTGFNEKLF

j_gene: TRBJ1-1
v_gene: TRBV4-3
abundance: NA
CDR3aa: ASSQDPNTEAF

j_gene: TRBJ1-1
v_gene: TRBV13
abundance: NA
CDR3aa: ASSSQGTEAF

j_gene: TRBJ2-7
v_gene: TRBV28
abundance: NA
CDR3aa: ASSTRGAGIRHEQY

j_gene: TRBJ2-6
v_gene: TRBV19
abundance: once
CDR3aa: ASSIVALGTLSGANVLT

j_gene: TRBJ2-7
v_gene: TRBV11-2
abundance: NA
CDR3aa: ASSLAPTAYEQY

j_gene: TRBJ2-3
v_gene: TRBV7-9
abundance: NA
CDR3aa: ASSGTSGRLDTQY

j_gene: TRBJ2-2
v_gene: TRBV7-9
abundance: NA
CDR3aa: ASSFGQGDTGELF

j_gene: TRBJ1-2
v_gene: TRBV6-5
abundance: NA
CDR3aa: ASSYAFREVKGYT

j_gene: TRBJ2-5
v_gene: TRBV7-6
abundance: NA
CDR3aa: ASSPRTEWQETQY

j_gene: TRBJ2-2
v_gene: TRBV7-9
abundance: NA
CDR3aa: ASSLGWQPTGELF

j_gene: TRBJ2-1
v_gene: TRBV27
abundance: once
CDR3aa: ASRDGTSGYNEQF

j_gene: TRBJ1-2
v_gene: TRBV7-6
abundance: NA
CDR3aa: ASSLGGDGNYGYT

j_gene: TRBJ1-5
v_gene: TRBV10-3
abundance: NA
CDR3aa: AITRESGQPQH

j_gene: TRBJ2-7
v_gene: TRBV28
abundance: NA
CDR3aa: ASSYRGVSYEQY

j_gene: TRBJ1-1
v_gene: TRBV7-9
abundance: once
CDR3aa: ASSPGGTEAF

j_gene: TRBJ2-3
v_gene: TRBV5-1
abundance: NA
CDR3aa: ASFPSHGATQSTDTQY

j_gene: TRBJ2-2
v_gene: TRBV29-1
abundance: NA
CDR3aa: SVLDTGELF

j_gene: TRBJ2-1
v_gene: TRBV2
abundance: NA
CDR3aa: ASSEGGLAGYYNEQF

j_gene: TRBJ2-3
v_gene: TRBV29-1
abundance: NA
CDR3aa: SPRLAGEADTQY

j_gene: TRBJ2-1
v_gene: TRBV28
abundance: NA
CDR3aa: ASSTGGYNEQF

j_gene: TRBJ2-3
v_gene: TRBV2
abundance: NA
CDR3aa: ASSPTGGTDTQY

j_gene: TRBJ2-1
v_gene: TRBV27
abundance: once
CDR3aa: ASSAGTSGNEQF

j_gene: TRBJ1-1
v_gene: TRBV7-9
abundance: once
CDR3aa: ASSTGQGDTEAF

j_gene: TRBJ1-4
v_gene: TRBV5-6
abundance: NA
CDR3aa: ASSSRDRGEKLF

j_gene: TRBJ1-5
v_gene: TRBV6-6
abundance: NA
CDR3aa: ASREQRAHQPQH

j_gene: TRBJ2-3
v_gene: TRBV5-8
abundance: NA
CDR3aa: ASSLTSGGTDTQY

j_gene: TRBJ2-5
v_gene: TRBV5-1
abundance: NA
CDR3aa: ASSLVGVGETQY

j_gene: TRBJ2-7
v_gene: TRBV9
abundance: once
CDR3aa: ASSPSHPAEQY

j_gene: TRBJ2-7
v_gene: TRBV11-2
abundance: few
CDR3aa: ASSLGAYEQY

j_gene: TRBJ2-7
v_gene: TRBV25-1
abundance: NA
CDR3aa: AIPGGRSYEQY

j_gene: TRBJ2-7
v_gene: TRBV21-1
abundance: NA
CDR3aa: ASSKVQVSEQY

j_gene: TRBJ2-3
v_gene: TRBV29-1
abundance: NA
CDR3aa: SVETGVELRPYTQY

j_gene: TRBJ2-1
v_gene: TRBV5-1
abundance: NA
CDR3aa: ASTLAGGFNEQF

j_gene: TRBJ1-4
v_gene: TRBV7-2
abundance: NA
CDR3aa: ASSLAGGAGEKLF

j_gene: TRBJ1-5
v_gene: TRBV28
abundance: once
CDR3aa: ASIDYSDQPQH

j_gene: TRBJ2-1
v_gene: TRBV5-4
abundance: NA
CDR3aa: ASSLEGPTGGYNEQF

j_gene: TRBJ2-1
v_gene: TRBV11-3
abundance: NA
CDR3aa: ASSFADNEQF

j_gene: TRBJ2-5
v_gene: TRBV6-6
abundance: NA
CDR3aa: ASSYSWEKQETQY

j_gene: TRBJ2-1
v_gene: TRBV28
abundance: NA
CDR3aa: ASSFHPLTYNEQF

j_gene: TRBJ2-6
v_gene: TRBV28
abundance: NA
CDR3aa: ASTDPGSGANVLT

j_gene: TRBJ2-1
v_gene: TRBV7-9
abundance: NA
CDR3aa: ASSLEGLAGRNEQF

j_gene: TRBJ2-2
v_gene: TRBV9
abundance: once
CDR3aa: ASSTGDRTNTGELF

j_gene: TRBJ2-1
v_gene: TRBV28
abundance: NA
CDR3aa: ASSHRADEQF

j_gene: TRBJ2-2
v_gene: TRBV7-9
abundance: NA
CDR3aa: ASSLKRDSSGELF

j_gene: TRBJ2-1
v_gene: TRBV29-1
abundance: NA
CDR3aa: SVERFLGERSNEQF

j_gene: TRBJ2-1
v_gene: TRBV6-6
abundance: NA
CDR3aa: ASSYSLSEQF

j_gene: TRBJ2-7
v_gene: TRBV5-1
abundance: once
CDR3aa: ASRVTSEYEQY

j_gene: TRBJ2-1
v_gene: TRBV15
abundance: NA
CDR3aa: ATSRDLASADNEQF

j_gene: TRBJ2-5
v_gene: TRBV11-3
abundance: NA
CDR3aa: ASSEGQGGETQY

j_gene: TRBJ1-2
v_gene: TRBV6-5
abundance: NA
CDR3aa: ASSYYGVGNYGYT

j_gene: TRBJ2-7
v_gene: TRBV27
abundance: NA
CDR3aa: ASSLRGGSTYEQY

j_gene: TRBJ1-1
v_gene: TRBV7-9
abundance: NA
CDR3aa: ASSPLQGHYTEAF

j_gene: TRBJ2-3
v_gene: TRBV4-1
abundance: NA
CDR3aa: ASSQYELGTDTQY

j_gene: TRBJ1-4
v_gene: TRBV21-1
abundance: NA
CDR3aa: ASSNLPSRGATNEKLF

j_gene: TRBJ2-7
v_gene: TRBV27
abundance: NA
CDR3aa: ASSPRDRGQDEQY